Following are 8 T cell receptor gamma chains from one sample sequenced in a study of gamma-delta T cells after stem cell transplantation. TCRdb ran CATT on the RT-PCR reads. The sample carries approximately 2,800 gamma-chain clones, around 19% recorded once. Sequencing was carried out using gamma-delta T cells. The receptor source for this set is a human donor. It is not recorded whose cells these are; they may come from a transplant donor.

This clone counts as medium-sized. CDR3 nucleotide sequence: TGTGCCACCTGGGACAGGCCCGTCAGTAGTGATTGGATCAAGACGTTT. Translating it yields CATWDRPVSSDWIKTF. The chain uses TRGV3 and TRGJP2. Trimming at V came to 0 bases and at J to 2 bases, leaving 6 bases not matched to a gene. Germline CDR1 and CDR2: VTNTFY and YDVSTARD (reference sequence). The CDR3 extends over 16 amino acids.

The chain combines TRGV9 with TRGJ1 or TRGJ2. J was trimmed by 2 bases and V by 9 bases; bases with no gene match: 7. From germline, CDR1 is GITISATS and CDR2 ISYDGTV (reference sequence). This CDR3 comprises 12 residues. The CDR3 DNA is TGTGCCTTGCCCCGCCATTATTATAAGAAACTCTTT. This encodes CALPRHYYKKLF.

The chain has TRGV4 and TRGJ1 or TRGJ2. In germline, CDR1 is EGSTGY, CDR2 YDSYTSSV. The J segment lost 1 base and the V segment lost 3 bases, leaving 9 bases of the junction unmatched. The length of the CDR3 is 15 residues. The CDR3 DNA follows: TGTGCCACCTGGGATAACGCACTAAATTATTATAAGAAACTCTTT. The encoded protein is CATWDNALNYYKKLF.

The genes are TRGV1 and TRGJP2. TRGV1 is an ORF; its function is uncertain. Trimming at V came to 0 bases and at J to 0 bases, leaving 4 bases not matched to a gene. The CDR3 has 16 amino acids. Here the CDR3 DNA reads TGTGCCACCTGGGACAGGGAATATAGTAGTGATTGGATCAAGACGTTT. Protein sequence: CATWDREYSSDWIKTF.

This clone is categorized as large. This CDR3 is also generated by other DNA sequences in the sample. CDR3 region: CATWDGPNYKKLF. Here the CDR3 DNA reads TGTGCCACCTGGGACGGGCCTAATTATAAGAAACTCTTT. V gene TRGV2 combines with J gene TRGJ1 or TRGJ2. The length of the CDR3 is 13 residues. Germline-derived CDR1 and CDR2 are EGSNGY and YDSYNSKV. The trim removed 0 bases at V and 5 bases at J, leaving 4 bases unmatched.

This clone has more than one count but fewer than ten. The gene calls are TRGV2 and TRGJ1 or TRGJ2. The CDR3 spans 14 residues. V was clipped by 2 bases and J by 1 base; unmatched bases: 5. The germline CDR1 and CDR2 sequences are EGSNGY and YDSYNSKV. CDR3 nucleotide sequence: TGTGCCACCTGGGACGATACAAATTATTATAAGAAACTCTTT. Translating it yields CATWDDTNYYKKLF.

This clone was found a few times. The same CDR3 can be traced to other DNA sequences in this sample. V is TRGV4 and J is TRGJ1 or TRGJ2. The CDR3 loop spans 14 amino acids. Germline V lookup: CDR1 EGSTGY, CDR2 YDSYTSSV. Trimming at V came to 1 base and at J to 0 bases, leaving 3 bases not matched to a gene. The CDR3 coding sequence is TGTGCCACCTGGGATGGTCCGAATTATTATAAGAAACTCTTT. It translates to CATWDGPNYYKKLF.

Remarks on this clone: A much larger clone differs from this one at a single base, so this may be a read error. The rearrangement links TRGV2 to TRGJ1 or TRGJ2. The CDR3 length is 14 residues. Looked up from germline, CDR1 is EGSNGY and CDR2 is YDSYNSKV. The CDR3 reads CATGDGPGYYKKLF. In nucleotides, the CDR3 is TGTGCCACCGGGGACGGGCCGGGGTATTATAAGAAACTCTTT.